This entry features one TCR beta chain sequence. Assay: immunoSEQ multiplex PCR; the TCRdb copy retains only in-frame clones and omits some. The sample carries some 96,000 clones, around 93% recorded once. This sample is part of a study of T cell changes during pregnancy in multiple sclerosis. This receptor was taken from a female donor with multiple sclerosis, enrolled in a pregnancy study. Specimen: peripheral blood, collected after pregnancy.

CDR3 protein: CASRPRGAGTTGELFF. The CDR3 DNA is TGTGCCAGCAGACCCCGTGGGGCGGGGACCACCGGGGAGCTGTTTTTT. The V call is TRBV28, the J call TRBJ2-2, with D possibly TRBD2 on 6 matching bases. Germline V lookup: CDR1 MDHEN, CDR2 SYDVKM. The germline V and J ends were trimmed by 6 bases and 4 bases, with 18 bases remaining between them. There are 16 residues in the CDR3.